This T cell receptor beta chain is from a study of T cell clones after liver transplantation. Study background: At least one year of complete immunosuppression withdrawal without enzymes over twice normal defined tolerance. Timepoints were pre-transplant, pre-withdrawal, and after withdrawal was completed or failed.

Study conclusions and caveats: Conclusions were preliminary, with small, heterogeneous patient groups.

As regards this clone: Its cognate antigen is unknown.

This table comes from immunoSEQ multiplex PCR, and its TCRdb copy is limited to in-frame clones, with some not included. The sample has roughly 73,000 clones; 80% are singletons. The sequencing used CD4+ T cells from blood, collected before liver transplant. This TCR was sampled from a human donor who received a liver transplant.

The CDR3 bases are TGTGCCAGCAGCTCCCAAGGGGGCAACACTGAAGCTTTCTTT. Amino acid sequence: CASSSQGGNTEAFF. This chain uses TRBV11-2 with TRBJ1-1; 7 bases match TRBD1. The junction had 4 bases not matched to a gene; V was cut back by 4 bases and J by 2 bases. Germline assignment: CDR1 SGHAT and CDR2 FQNNGV. CDR3 size: 14 residues.